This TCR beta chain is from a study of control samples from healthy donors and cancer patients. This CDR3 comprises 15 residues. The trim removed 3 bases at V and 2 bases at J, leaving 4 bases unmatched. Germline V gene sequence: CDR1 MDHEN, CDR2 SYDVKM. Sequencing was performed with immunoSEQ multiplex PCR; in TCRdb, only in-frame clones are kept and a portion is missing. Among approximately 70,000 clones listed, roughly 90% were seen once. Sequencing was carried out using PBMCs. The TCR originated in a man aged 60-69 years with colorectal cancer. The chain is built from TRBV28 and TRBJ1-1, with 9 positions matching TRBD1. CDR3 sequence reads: CASSLVTGGNTEAFF. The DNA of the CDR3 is TGTGCCAGCAGTTTGGTTACAGGGGGCAACACTGAAGCTTTCTTT.